The text below deals with one TCR beta chain. These data belong to a study of OX40 agonist ivuxolimab in advanced cancers. Sequencing used immunoSEQ multiplex PCR; TCRdb keeps in-frame clones, though not all of them. The table records about 64,000 clones, 80% to 90% of them present only once. The CDR3 is made up of 16 amino acids. Per the germline V gene, CDR1 is MDHEN and CDR2 is SYDVKM. V lost 3 bases to trimming and J lost 0 bases, with 12 bases between them. The chain carries TRBV28 and TRBJ1-5; tentative D call: TRBD1 (6 bases). The sequencing used CD4+ or CD8+ T cells sorted from blood, collected in a trial of the OX40 agonist ivuxolimab. The clonotype comes from an adult with an advanced solid tumor such as melanoma, head and neck, liver or kidney cancer. The CDR3 region has the DNA TGTGCCAGCAGTTTTGGGGGGCGGGGTAGCAATCAGCCCCAGCATTTT. Amino acids: CASSFGGRGSNQPQHF.